This TCR beta chain originates from a study of T-cell memory formation after mild COVID-19. Barcoded TCR alpha and TCR beta cDNA libraries with UMIs came from 5'RACE using constant-segment primers. TCRdb processed the 5' RACE reads anew with MiXCR; each CDR3 protein has one entry. Here the sample spans around 200,000 distinct CDR3 sequences, over 9.5% being singletons. The V gene's germline CDR1 is DFQATT and CDR2 SNEGSKA (reference sequence). This CDR3 has 14 residues. Between the trimmed V and J ends, which lost 2 bases and 7 bases, there was a span of 17 bases. The chain employs TRBV20-1 and TRBJ1-1; D uncertain. The TCR was taken from a man aged 18-30 years who had mild COVID-19 (a few samples of this study predate the infection). Cell type and time point are not known. Sequenced material: PBMCs or a T cell subset sorted from them (not recorded which). The CDR3 loop is CSARTSVGGLEAFF. CDR3 sequence (DNA): TGCAGTGCTAGAACCTCGGTCGGTGGGCTTGAAGCTTTCTTT.